Reported below is one TCR beta chain. The data were taken from a study of T cell changes during pregnancy in multiple sclerosis. Germline assignment: CDR1 SGHTS and CDR2 YDEGEE. This CDR3 is built from 14 residues. V dropped 5 bases and J dropped 0 bases, with 9 bases sitting between them. Profiled with immunoSEQ multiplex PCR; TCRdb holds only in-frame clones, not every one. This sample has 60,000 or so clones; 85% to 95% occur once, and the top ten carry over 0.8%. The sequenced sample was peripheral blood, obtained in the first trimester of pregnancy. The chain has TRBV5-8 and TRBJ1-5; weak D call: TRBD1 (5 bases). This sequence originates from a female donor with multiple sclerosis, enrolled in a pregnancy study. CDR3 DNA sequence: TGTGCCAGCAGTGACAGTTATAGCAATCAGCCCCAGCATTTT. Its translation: CASSDSYSNQPQHF.